This T cell receptor (beta chain) was retrieved from a study of CD8 T cells in ankylosing spondylitis. Findings of the study overall: Disease-linked clones bore a CD8+ phenotype and were relatively rare in peripheral blood.

Each CDR3 protein gets one entry after TCRdb re-called the 5' RACE reads with MiXCR. The sample contains 200,000 to 250,000 distinct CDR3 sequences, around a quarter of which appear only once. This clonotype was found many times. Its target is not known. The V end lost 7 bases, the J end lost 4 bases, and 8 bases lay between the germline ends. CDR3 length: 11 amino acids. Germline V gives CDR1 SQVTM, CDR2 ANQGSEA. The receptor's source is a male donor with ankylosing spondylitis or in good health (not recorded which). The V call is TRBV29-1, the J call TRBJ2-1; D gene unclear. Specimen: blood, either unsorted or a sorted T cell fraction (not recorded which). The CDR3 DNA follows: TGCAGCGCAGACATGTACAATGAGCAGTTCTTC. It is translated as CSADMYNEQFF.